The source of this T cell receptor beta chain is a study of identical twins. Unique molecular identifiers were in the cDNA, with template-switch universal primer binding. Using its own MiXCR run on the 5' RACE reads, TCRdb lists one record per CDR3 protein. The sample yields about 340,000 distinct CDR3 sequences, roughly 9% seen once. For this clonotype: Its antigen is as yet unknown.

CDR3 length equals 13 residues. The germline gives CDR1 ENHRY, CDR2 SYGVKD. V was shortened by 8 bases and J by 0 bases, with 9 bases between the two germline ends. Study-wide results and limits: The study reached conclusions through statistical analysis that was cross-sectional, not following the same donors. There was an excess of low generation probability in the out-of-frame alpha sequences that twins shared.

The sample comprised naive T cells sorted from blood. The TCR comes from a woman aged 50 to 60 in good health. The V and J genes are TRBV10-3 and TRBJ2-3, with a possible D match to TRBD2 (6 bases). CDR3 amino acids: CAIRDSSTDTQYF. The CDR3 DNA reads as TGTGCCATCCGGGACTCCAGCACAGATACGCAGTATTTT.